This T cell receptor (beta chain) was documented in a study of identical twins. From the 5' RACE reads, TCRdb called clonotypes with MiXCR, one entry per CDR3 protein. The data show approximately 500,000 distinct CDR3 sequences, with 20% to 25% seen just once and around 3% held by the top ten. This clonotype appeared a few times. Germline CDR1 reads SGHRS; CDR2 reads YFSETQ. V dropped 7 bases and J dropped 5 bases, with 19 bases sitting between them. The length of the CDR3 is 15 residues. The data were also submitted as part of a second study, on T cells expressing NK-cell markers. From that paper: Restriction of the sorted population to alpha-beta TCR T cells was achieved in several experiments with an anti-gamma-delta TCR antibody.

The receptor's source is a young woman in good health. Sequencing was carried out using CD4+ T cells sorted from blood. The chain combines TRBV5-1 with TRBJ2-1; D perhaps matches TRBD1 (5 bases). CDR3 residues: CASSPGQGRHNEQFF. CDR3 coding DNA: TGCGCCAGCTCTCCTGGCCAGGGTCGACACAATGAGCAGTTCTTC. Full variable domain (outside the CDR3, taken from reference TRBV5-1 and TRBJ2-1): KAGVTQTPRYLIKTRGQQVTLSCSPISGHRSVSWYQQTPGQGLQFLFEYFSETQRNKGNFPGRFSGRQFSNSRSEMNVSTLELGDSALYLCASSPGQGRHNEQFFGPGTRLTVL.